A selection of T cell receptor beta chains follows, all from one sample in a study of T cells after yellow fever vaccination. TCRdb recomputed calls from the 5' RACE reads with MiXCR, one row per CDR3 protein. This sample has around 300,000 distinct CDR3 sequences, with roughly 13% found just once. The source material was CD4+ T cells sorted from PBMCs, sampled 45 days after the yellow fever booster vaccination. These receptors all stem from a man aged 30 to 45 who received the YFV17D yellow fever vaccine. Each CDR3 is given with its conserved first and last residue. A D gene is named only where the DNA matches it firmly. A row's size may be missing; if present it is once, few, many or a size class.

CDR3nt: TGTGCCACTTCCCCCGCCAGCGGGGTACAAGAGACCCAGTACTTC
CDR3aa: CATSPASGVQETQYF
d_gene: TRBD2
abundance: few
v_gene: TRBV10-3
j_gene: TRBJ2-5

CDR3nt: TGCAGTGCTAGAGGGCCCCCGGGGGGAGGTAACACCGGGGAGCTGTTTTTT
CDR3aa: CSARGPPGGGNTGELFF
d_gene: TRBD2
abundance: -
v_gene: TRBV20-1
j_gene: TRBJ2-2

CDR3nt: TGTGCCAGCAGTGCACCCCAGGGAACTGGAAACACCATATATTTT
CDR3aa: CASSAPQGTGNTIYF
d_gene: -
abundance: -
v_gene: TRBV12-3/TRBV12-4
j_gene: TRBJ1-3

CDR3nt: TGCGCCAGCAGCTTGCTTAGCGGGTACGGTGAGCAGTACTTC
CDR3aa: CASSLLSGYGEQYF
d_gene: TRBD2
abundance: -
v_gene: TRBV5-1
j_gene: TRBJ2-7

CDR3nt: TGTGCCAGCAGTTTCAGGACTAGCGGGAGTATGGTTCTAGGAGAGACCCAGTACTTC
CDR3aa: CASSFRTSGSMVLGETQYF
d_gene: TRBD2
abundance: -
v_gene: TRBV12-3/TRBV12-4
j_gene: TRBJ2-5

CDR3nt: TGCGCCAGCAGCTTACAGGGACAGAGTAACATTCAGTACTTC
CDR3aa: CASSLQGQSNIQYF
d_gene: TRBD1
abundance: -
v_gene: TRBV5-1
j_gene: TRBJ2-4

CDR3nt: TGTGCCACCAGCAGAGGGGCCGGGGAGCTGTTTTTT
CDR3aa: CATSRGAGELFF
d_gene: -
abundance: few
v_gene: TRBV15
j_gene: TRBJ2-2

CDR3nt: TGTGCCACCAGCAGAGTAACTGGGCAGGGGGCTTTTTTAAACATTCAGTACTTC
CDR3aa: CATSRVTGQGAFLNIQYF
d_gene: TRBD1
abundance: few
v_gene: TRBV15
j_gene: TRBJ2-4

CDR3nt: TGTGCCAGCAGCTTTTTGGGTGGTGAAAAACTGTTTTTT
CDR3aa: CASSFLGGEKLFF
d_gene: -
abundance: few
v_gene: TRBV11-2
j_gene: TRBJ1-4

CDR3nt: TGTGCCAGCAGCTTAGTGGGGGGCCAGGGTGAAAAACTGTTTTTT
CDR3aa: CASSLVGGQGEKLFF
d_gene: -
abundance: few
v_gene: TRBV7-2
j_gene: TRBJ1-4

CDR3nt: TGTGCCAGCAGCTTATATCTAGAGACCCAGTACTTC
CDR3aa: CASSLYLETQYF
d_gene: -
abundance: few
v_gene: TRBV7-2
j_gene: TRBJ2-5

CDR3nt: TGTGCCAGCAGCACCCGAAAGACAGGGCAGAGCACAGATACGCAGTATTTT
CDR3aa: CASSTRKTGQSTDTQYF
d_gene: -
abundance: once
v_gene: TRBV21-1
j_gene: TRBJ2-3

CDR3nt: TGTGCCAGCAACCTTCTAGCGGGAGTTCCCAATGAGCAGTTCTTC
CDR3aa: CASNLLAGVPNEQFF
d_gene: TRBD2
abundance: -
v_gene: TRBV11-2
j_gene: TRBJ2-1

CDR3nt: TGCGCCAGCAGCTTGCAGGGTAGTAGTTCGGAGACCCAGTACTTC
CDR3aa: CASSLQGSSSETQYF
d_gene: -
abundance: few
v_gene: TRBV5-1
j_gene: TRBJ2-5